Listed below are T cell receptor beta chains from one sample, sequenced in a study of CD8+CD57+ T cells in acquired aplastic anemia. TCRdb itself ran the reads through MiXCR, one entry per CDR3 protein. The repertoire holds around 250,000 distinct CDR3 sequences, with around three fifths as singletons. The sequenced sample consisted of sorted CD4+, CD8+, or CD8+CD57+ T cells (not recorded which) from PBMCs. All receptors derive from a human donor with severe aplastic anemia or a healthy control (not recorded which). Both conserved end residues are trimmed from each CDR3. Fields, in order: V gene, J gene, D gene, CDR3 protein. The D gene is left open where the match is weak.

TRBV7-8	TRBJ2-2	NA	ASSLSRHRGRGENTGELF
TRBV15	TRBJ1-1	TRBD1	ATSRDITTGEAF
TRBV20-1	TRBJ2-7	TRBD2	SARLAGGLAYEQY
TRBV6-1	TRBJ1-6	NA	ASSREAWSPLH
TRBV5-1	TRBJ1-4	TRBD1	ASSLVQGDEKLF
TRBV9	TRBJ2-5	NA	ASSVNAWETQY
TRBV7-9	TRBJ1-2	NA	ASSQNGATLGYT
TRBV10-3	TRBJ2-3	TRBD1	AISFGTSRGLRTDTQY
TRBV7-2	TRBJ1-3	TRBD1	ASSLVTGTGVRGNTIY
TRBV29-1	TRBJ1-1	NA	SVEARGENTEAF
TRBV5-1	TRBJ2-3	NA	ASSLSSATDTQY
TRBV24-1	TRBJ2-5	TRBD2	ATSASSIWTSGKQETQY
TRBV11-2	TRBJ2-2	NA	ASSLAPGQGTGELF
TRBV24-1	TRBJ1-5	TRBD1	ATSLQGNQPQH
TRBV19	TRBJ1-6	TRBD1	ASRPGTGNSPLH
TRBV20-1	TRBJ1-5	NA	SAIRGSGSLGPQH
TRBV7-8	TRBJ2-1	TRBD2	ASSLDGGGNEQF
TRBV10-1	TRBJ1-1	NA	ASSERANTEAF
TRBV5-1	TRBJ2-6	TRBD2	ASSSGRGESSGANVLT
TRBV7-8	TRBJ1-2	NA	ASSPPGSRERGYT
TRBV10-3	TRBJ1-6	TRBD1	AIRGTGWYSPLH
TRBV25-1	TRBJ2-5	NA	ASSDPGGQETQY
TRBV5-8	TRBJ1-1	NA	ASSLARQMRAF
TRBV10-3	TRBJ1-1	NA	AISESGPVTEAF
TRBV6-6	TRBJ2-2	NA	ASRTANTGELF
TRBV7-8	TRBJ1-6	NA	ASSSDSNYSPLH
TRBV7-8	TRBJ1-1	NA	ASSFGKRGAGTEAF
TRBV5-1	TRBJ2-3	TRBD2	ASSFGLAGGLVSTDTQY
TRBV12-3/TRBV12-4	TRBJ2-7	NA	ASSLGGWEQY
TRBV29-1	TRBJ2-2	NA	SVYPRGLNTGELF
TRBV7-6	TRBJ2-5	TRBD1	ASSYSTGGPYQETQY
TRBV2	TRBJ2-6	TRBD1	ARSIQGSGANVLT
TRBV24-1	TRBJ2-2	TRBD1	ATSDTPGQGHTGELF
TRBV6-1	TRBJ1-6	NA	ASRPGLSYNSPLH
TRBV10-3	TRBJ1-1	NA	AISALNTEAF
TRBV7-2	TRBJ1-1	TRBD1	ASSGEGAAEAF
TRBV6-6	TRBJ1-2	NA	ASSIINYGYT